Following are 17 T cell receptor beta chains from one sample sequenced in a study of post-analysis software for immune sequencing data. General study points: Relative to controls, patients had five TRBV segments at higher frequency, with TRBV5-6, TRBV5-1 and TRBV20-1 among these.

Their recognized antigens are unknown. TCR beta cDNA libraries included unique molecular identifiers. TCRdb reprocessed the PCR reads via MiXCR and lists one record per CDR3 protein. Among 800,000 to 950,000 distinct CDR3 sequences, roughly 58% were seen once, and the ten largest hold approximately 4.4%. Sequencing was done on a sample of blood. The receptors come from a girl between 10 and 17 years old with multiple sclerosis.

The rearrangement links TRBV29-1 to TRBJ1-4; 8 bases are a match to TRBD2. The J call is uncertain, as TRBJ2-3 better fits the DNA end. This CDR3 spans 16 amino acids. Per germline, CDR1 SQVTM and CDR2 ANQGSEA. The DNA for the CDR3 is TGCAGCGTTGAAGGGGGGAGCGGGAGAGTGGGAGATACGCAGTATTTT. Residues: CSVEGGSGRVGDTQYF.

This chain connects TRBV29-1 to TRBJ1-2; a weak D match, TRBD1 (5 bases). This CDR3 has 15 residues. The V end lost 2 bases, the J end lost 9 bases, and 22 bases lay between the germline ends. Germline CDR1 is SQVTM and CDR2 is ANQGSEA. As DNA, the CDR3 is TGCAGCGTTGAATGGGCAGGGCCAGCGGGAAATCGCTACACCTTC. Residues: CSVEWAGPAGNRYTF.

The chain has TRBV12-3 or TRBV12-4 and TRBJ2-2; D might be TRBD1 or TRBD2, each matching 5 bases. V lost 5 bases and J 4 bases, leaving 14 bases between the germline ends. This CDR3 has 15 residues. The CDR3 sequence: CASSPGPISTGELFF. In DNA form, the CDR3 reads TGTGCCAGCAGTCCGGGACCCATTAGCACCGGGGAGCTGTTTTTT.

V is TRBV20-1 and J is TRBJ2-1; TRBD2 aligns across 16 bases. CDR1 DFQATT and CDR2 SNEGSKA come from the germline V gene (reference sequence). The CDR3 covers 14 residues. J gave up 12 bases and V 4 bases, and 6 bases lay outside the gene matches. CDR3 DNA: TGCAGTGCTATGGGGACTAGCGGGGGGGCCCGGCAGTTCTTC. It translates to CSAMGTSGGARQFF.

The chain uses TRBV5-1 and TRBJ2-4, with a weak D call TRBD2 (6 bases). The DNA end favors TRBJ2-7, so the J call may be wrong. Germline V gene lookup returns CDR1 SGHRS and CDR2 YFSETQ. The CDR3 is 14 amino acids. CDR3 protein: CASSWRDGTYEQYF. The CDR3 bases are TGCGCCAGCAGCTGGAGGGACGGAACCTACGAGCAGTACTTC.

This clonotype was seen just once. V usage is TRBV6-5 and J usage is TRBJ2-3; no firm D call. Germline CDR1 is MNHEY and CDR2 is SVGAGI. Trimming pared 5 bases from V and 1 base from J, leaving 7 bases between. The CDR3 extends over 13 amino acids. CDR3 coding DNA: TGTGCCAGCAGTGTTAAGCGCACAGATACGCAGTATTTT. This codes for CASSVKRTDTQYF.

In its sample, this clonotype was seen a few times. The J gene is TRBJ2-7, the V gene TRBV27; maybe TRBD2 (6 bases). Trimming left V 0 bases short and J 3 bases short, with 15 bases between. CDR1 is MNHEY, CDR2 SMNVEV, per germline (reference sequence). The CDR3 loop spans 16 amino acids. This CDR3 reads CASSLSGTGGNYEQYF. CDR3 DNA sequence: TGTGCCAGCAGTTTATCGGGGACGGGCGGGAACTACGAGCAGTACTTC.

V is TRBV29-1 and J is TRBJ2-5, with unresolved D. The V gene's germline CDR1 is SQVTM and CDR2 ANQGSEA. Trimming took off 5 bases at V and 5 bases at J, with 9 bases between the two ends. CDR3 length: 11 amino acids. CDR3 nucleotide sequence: TGCAGCGTTATTCTATGGGAGACCCAGTACTTC. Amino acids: CSVILWETQYF. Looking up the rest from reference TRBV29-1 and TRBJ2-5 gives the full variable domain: SAVISQKPSRDICQRGTSLTIQCQVDSQVTMMFWYRQQPGQSLTLIATANQGSEATYESGFVIDKFPISRPNLTFSTLTVSNMSPEDSSIYLCSVILWETQYFGPGTRLLVL.

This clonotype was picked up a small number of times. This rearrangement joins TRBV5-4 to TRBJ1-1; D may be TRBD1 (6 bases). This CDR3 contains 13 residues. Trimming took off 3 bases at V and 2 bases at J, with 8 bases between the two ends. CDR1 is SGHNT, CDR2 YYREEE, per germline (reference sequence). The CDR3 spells CASSWDTNTEAFF. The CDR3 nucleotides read TGTGCCAGCAGCTGGGACACCAACACTGAAGCTTTCTTT.

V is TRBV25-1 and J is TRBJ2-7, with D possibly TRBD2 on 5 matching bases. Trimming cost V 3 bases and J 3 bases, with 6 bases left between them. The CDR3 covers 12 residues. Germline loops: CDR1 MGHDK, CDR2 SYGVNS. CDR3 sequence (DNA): TGTGCCAGCAGTGACGGAGGCTACGAGCAGTACTTC. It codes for CASSDGGYEQYF.

CDR3 DNA: TGCAGCGTGGACCGGGACTCCCCCGGGACCCAGTACTTC. Protein: CSVDRDSPGTQYF. The rearrangement joins TRBV29-1 to TRBJ2-5; perhaps TRBD2 as D (6 bases). Trimming left V 6 bases short and J 7 bases short, with 18 bases between. The length of the CDR3 is 13 residues. Germline loops: CDR1 SQVTM, CDR2 ANQGSEA. Full variable domain (missing parts from reference TRBV29-1 and TRBJ2-5): SAVISQKPSRDICQRGTSLTIQCQVDSQVTMMFWYRQQPGQSLTLIATANQGSEATYESGFVIDKFPISRPNLTFSTLTVSNMSPEDSSIYLCSVDRDSPGTQYFGPGTRLLVL.

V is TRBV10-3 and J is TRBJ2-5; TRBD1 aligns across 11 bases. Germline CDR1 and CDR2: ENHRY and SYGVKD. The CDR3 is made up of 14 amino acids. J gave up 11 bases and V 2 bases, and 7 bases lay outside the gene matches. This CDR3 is CAISEPGQGGEQYF. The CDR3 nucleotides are TGTGCCATCAGTGAGCCGGGACAGGGGGGTGAGCAGTACTTC.

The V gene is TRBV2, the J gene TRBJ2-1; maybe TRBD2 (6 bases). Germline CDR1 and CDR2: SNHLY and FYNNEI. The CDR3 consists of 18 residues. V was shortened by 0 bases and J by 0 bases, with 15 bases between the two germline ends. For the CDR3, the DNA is TGTGCCAGCAGTGAAGCTGGGCTAGCGTCGAGCTCCTACAATGAGCAGTTCTTC. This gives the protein CASSEAGLASSSYNEQFF.

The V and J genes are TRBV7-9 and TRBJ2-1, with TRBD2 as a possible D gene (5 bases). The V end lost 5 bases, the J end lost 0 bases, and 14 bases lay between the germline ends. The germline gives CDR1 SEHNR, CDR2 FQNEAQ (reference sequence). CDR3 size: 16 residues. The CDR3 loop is CASSPSGPSSYNEQFF. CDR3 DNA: TGTGCCAGCAGCCCCAGCGGCCCCAGCTCCTACAATGAGCAGTTCTTC. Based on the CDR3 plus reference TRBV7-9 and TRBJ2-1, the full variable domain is DTGVSQNPRHKITKRGQNVTFRCDPISEHNRLYWYRQTLGQGPEFLTYFQNEAQLEKSRLLSDRFSAERPKGSFSTLEIQRTEQGDSAMYLCASSPSGPSSYNEQFFGPGTRLTVL.

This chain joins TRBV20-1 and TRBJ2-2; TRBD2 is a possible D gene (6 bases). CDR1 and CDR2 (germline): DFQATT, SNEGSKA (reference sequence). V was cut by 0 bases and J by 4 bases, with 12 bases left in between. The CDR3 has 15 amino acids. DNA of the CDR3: TGCAGTGCTAGAGATCGCGGGGCGATCACCGGGGAGCTGTTTTTT. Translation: CSARDRGAITGELFF.

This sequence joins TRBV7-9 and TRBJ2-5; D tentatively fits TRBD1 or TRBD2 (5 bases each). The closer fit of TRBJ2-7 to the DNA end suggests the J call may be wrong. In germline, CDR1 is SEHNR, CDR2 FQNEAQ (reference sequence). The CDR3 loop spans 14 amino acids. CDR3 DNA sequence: TGTGCCAGCAGCCCGCCAGCCGGGGCTAACGAGCAGTACTTC. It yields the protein CASSPPAGANEQYF.

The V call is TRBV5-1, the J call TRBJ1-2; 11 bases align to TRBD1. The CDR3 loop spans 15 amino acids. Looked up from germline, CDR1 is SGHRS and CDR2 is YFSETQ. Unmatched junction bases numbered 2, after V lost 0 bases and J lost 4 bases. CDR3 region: CASSLAGQGVYGYTF. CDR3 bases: TGCGCCAGCAGCTTGGCGGGACAGGGGGTCTATGGCTACACCTTC.